A selection of T cell receptor beta chains follows, all from one sample in a study of cytomegalovirus exposure and HLA in healthy donors. The assay was immunoSEQ multiplex PCR, and TCRdb's table has in-frame clones only and misses some. The repertoire holds 140,000 to 150,000 clones, roughly three quarters seen once, with 2.5% to 3.5% in the top ten. Sequenced: PBMCs. The receptors here all came from a female donor in good health and CMV-seronegative. Each CDR3 is given with its conserved first and last residue. A D gene is named only where the DNA matches it firmly. Some rows mark clone size as missing; the rest say once, few, many or name a class of expanded clone.

cdr3_aa	cdr3_nt	d_call	v_call	clone_size	j_call
CASSIEGSNQPQHF	TGTGCCAGTAGTATTGAGGGTAGCAATCAGCCCCAGCATTTT	.	TRBV19	once	TRBJ1-5
CASSLALGPGQPQHF	TGTGCCAGCAGCTTAGCGCTGGGCCCGGGACAGCCCCAGCATTTT	.	TRBV7-2	.	TRBJ1-5
CASSVGGTDTQYF	TGTGCCAGCAGCGTCGGTGGCACAGATACGCAGTATTTT	.	TRBV5-4	.	TRBJ2-3
CASMRPGQQETQYF	TGTGCCAGCATGAGACCGGGACAGCAAGAGACCCAGTACTTC	TRBD1	TRBV5-4	.	TRBJ2-5
CASRGQGEYEQYF	TGTGCCAGCAGGGGACAGGGGGAGTACGAGCAGTACTTC	TRBD1	TRBV28	.	TRBJ2-7
CASSQLGGGSVQETQYF	TGTGCCAGCAGCCAGCTCGGGGGTGGTAGTGTCCAAGAGACCCAGTACTTC	.	TRBV7-9	few	TRBJ2-5
CASGRQGDYGYTF	TGTGCCAGCGGTAGACAGGGCGACTATGGCTACACCTTC	TRBD1	TRBV27	few	TRBJ1-2
CASRKTGSNSPLHF	TGTGCCAGTAGAAAGACAGGGAGCAATTCACCCCTCCACTTT	TRBD1	TRBV19	once	TRBJ1-6
CASHGESYEQYF	TGTGCCAGTCATGGAGAGTCCTACGAGCAGTACTTC	.	TRBV27	.	TRBJ2-7
CASSRRGGGETQYF	TGTGCCAGTAGCCGGAGGGGGGGCGGGGAGACCCAGTACTTC	.	TRBV19	.	TRBJ2-5
CASSQLTTGYHEQFF	TGTGCCAGCAGCCAACTCACCACAGGGTATCATGAGCAGTTCTTC	.	TRBV14	.	TRBJ2-1
CASSPRGGLTYNEQFF	TGTGCCAGCAGCCCGCGGGGGGGCCTTACCTACAATGAGCAGTTCTTC	TRBD2	TRBV7-3	.	TRBJ2-1
CASRVGGTGANYGYTF	TGTGCCAGCAGGGTAGGGGGGACAGGGGCTAACTATGGCTACACCTTC	TRBD1	TRBV7-2	.	TRBJ1-2
CASKAGGPSNQPQHF	TGTGCCAGTAAGGCGGGGGGCCCTAGCAATCAGCCCCAGCATTTT	.	TRBV19	.	TRBJ1-5
CASSLAVRWSSYNSPLHF	TGTGCCAGCAGCTTAGCGGTTAGGTGGAGCTCCTATAATTCACCCCTCCACTTT	.	TRBV7-8	once	TRBJ1-6
CASSLSRSTGDGATNEKLFF	TGTGCCAGCAGCTTATCCAGATCGACGGGAGACGGTGCAACTAATGAAAAACTGTTTTTT	.	TRBV7-6	.	TRBJ1-4
CASSLSHTGELFF	TGTGCCAGTAGCCTGTCTCACACCGGGGAGCTGTTTTTT	.	TRBV19	once	TRBJ2-2
CASSLRRGTHEQYF	TGTGCCAGCAGCCTACGGAGGGGAACCCACGAGCAGTACTTC	.	TRBV7-9	once	TRBJ2-7